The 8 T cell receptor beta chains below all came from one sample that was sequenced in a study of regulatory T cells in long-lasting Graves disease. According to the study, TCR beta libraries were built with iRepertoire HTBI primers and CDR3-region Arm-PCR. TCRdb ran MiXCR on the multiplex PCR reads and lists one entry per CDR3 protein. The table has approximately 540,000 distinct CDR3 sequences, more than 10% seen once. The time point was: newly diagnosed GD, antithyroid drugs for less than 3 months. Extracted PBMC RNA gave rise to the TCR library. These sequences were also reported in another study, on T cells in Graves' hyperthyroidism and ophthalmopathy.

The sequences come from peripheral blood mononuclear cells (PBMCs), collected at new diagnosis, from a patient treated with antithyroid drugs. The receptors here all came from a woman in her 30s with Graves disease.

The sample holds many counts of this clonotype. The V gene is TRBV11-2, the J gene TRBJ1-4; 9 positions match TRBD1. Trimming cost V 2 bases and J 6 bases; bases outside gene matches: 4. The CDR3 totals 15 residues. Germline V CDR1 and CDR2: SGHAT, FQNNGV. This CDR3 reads CASSLYRGRDEKLFF. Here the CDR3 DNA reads TGTGCCAGCAGCTTATACAGGGGGCGCGATGAAAAACTGTTTTTT.

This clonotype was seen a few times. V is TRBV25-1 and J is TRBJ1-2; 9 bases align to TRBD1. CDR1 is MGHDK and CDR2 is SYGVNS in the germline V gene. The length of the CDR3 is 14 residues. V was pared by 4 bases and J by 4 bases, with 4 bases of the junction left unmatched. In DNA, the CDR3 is TGTGCCAGCAGTGGACAGGGGGGACTCTATGGCTACACCTTC. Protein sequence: CASSGQGGLYGYTF.

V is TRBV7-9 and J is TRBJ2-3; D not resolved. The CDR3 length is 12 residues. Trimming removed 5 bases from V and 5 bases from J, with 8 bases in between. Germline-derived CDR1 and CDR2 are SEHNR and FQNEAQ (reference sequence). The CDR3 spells CASSAPVDTQYF. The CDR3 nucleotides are TGTGCCAGCAGCGCTCCAGTAGATACGCAGTATTTT.

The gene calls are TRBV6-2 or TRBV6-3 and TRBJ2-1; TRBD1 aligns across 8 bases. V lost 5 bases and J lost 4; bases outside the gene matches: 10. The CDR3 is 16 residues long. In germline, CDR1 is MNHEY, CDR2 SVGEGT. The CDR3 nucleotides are TGTGCCAGCAGTAGCCGGGCAGGGGGCAGATACAATGAGCAGTTCTTC. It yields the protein CASSSRAGGRYNEQFF.

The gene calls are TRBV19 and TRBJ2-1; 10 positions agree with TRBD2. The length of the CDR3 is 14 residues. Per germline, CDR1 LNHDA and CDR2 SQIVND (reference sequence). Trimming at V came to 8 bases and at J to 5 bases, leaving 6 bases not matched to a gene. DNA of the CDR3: TGTGCCAGTGGAGGGACTAGCGCGAACAATGAGCAGTTCTTC. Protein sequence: CASGGTSANNEQFF. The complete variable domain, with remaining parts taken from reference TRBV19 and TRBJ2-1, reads DGGITQSPKYLFRKEGQNVTLSCEQNLNHDAMYWYRQDPGQGLRLIYYSQIVNDFQKGDIAEGYSVSREKKESFPLTVTSAQKNPTAFYLCASGGTSANNEQFFGPGTRLTVL.

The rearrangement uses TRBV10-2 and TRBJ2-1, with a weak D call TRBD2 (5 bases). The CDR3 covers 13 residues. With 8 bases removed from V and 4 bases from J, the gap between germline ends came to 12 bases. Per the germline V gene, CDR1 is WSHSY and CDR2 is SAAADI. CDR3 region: CASLQRGYNEQFF. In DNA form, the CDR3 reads TGCGCCAGCCTACAACGGGGTTACAATGAGCAGTTCTTC.

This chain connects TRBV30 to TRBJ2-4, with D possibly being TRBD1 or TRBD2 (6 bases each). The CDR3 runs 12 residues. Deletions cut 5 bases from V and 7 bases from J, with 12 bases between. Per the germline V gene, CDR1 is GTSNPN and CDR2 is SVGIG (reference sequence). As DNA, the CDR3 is TGTGCCTGGGAAGGAGGGGGGAACATTCAGTACTTC. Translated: CAWEGGGNIQYF.

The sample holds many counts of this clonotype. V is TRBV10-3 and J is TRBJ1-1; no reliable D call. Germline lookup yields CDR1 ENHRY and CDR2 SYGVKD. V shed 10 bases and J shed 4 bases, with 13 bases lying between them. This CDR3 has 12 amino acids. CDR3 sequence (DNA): TGTGCCACTATGACTGCGACCACTGAAGCTTTCTTT. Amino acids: CATMTATTEAFF.